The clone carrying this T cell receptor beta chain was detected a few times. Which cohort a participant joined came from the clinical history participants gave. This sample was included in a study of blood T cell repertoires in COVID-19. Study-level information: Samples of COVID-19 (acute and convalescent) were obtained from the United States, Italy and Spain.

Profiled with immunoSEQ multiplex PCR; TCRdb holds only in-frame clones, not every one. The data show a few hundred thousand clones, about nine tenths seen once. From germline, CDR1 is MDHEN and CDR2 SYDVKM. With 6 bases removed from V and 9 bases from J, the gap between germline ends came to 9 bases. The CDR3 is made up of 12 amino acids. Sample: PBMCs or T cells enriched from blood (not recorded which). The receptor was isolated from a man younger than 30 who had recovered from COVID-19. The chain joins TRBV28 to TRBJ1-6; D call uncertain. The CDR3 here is CASRYAASPLHF. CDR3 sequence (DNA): TGTGCCAGCAGGTACGCGGCTTCACCCCTCCACTTT.